This T cell receptor (beta chain) came from a study of blood T cell repertoires in COVID-19. V dropped 2 bases and J dropped 10 bases, with 15 bases sitting between them. Germline CDR1 reads MNHNS; CDR2 reads SASEGT. The CDR3 totals 15 residues. Authors' methods: The assay estimated nucleated cells by amplifying reference gene primers. Sequencing used immunoSEQ multiplex PCR; TCRdb keeps in-frame clones, though not all of them. From that table come the V and J calls and clone size; the DNA was used to work out D and trimming. The repertoire has 150,000 or so clones, around 82% of them found once; the top ten carry 6%.

The TCR sequence derives from a woman aged 45-59 years who had recovered from COVID-19. The chain joins TRBV6-1 to TRBJ1-6; tentative D call: TRBD1 (6 bases). The specimen was PBMCs or T cells enriched from blood (not recorded which). The CDR3 sequence: CASSERGGKFSPLHF. DNA of the CDR3: TGTGCCAGCAGTGAAAGGGGGGGGAAATTCTCACCCCTCCACTTT.